The rows below give T cell receptor beta chains drawn from one sample of a study of human T cells and chemical hapten exposure. One entry per CDR3 protein results from TCRdb running MiXCR on the RACE reads. The table shows 180,000 or so distinct CDR3 sequences, with more than 20% occurring only once. Sequenced here: whole blood, sampled in connection with sensitization to the hapten diphenylcyclopropenone (DPC). These receptors were taken from a woman aged 45-65 years with alopecia areata. Some clones in this sample may be carry-over from other donors' samples. Both conserved end residues are part of each CDR3. Fields, in order: J gene, V gene, clone size, D gene, CDR3 DNA, CDR3 protein. A D gene is named only where the DNA matches it firmly. Clone size is shown for a subset of rows, as once, few, many or a class of expanded clone.

j_call: TRBJ2-1; v_call: TRBV5-1; clone_size: .; d_call: TRBD1; cdr3_nt: TGCGCCAGCAGCTTGGTGGGACAGGCGCTGTACAATGAGCAGTTCTTC; cdr3_aa: CASSLVGQALYNEQFF
j_call: TRBJ1-5; v_call: TRBV6-1; clone_size: .; d_call: TRBD1; cdr3_nt: TGTGCCAGCAGTGAAGGGGGCAGGGGGCCGCCCCAGCATTTT; cdr3_aa: CASSEGGRGPPQHF
j_call: TRBJ1-1; v_call: TRBV5-5; clone_size: .; d_call: .; cdr3_nt: TGTGCCAGCAACAAAGGGAGCTCAGGGCAGGGAGCTGAAGCTTTCTTT; cdr3_aa: CASNKGSSGQGAEAFF
j_call: TRBJ1-5; v_call: TRBV7-9; clone_size: .; d_call: .; cdr3_nt: TGTGCCAGCAGCCGGATGGAGGGCAGATCCAATCAGCCCCAGCATTTT; cdr3_aa: CASSRMEGRSNQPQHF
j_call: TRBJ2-7; v_call: TRBV7-9; clone_size: few; d_call: TRBD1; cdr3_nt: TGTGCCAGCACCCGGACAGGGAACGAGCAGTACTTC; cdr3_aa: CASTRTGNEQYF
j_call: TRBJ1-1; v_call: TRBV20-1; clone_size: few; d_call: .; cdr3_nt: TGCAGTGCTAGGGTGGATTCATGGAATGAAGCTTTCTTT; cdr3_aa: CSARVDSWNEAFF
j_call: TRBJ2-7; v_call: TRBV5-1; clone_size: few; d_call: .; cdr3_nt: TGCGCCAGCAGCTTGGCTGGTCCCTCGGAGCAGTACTTC; cdr3_aa: CASSLAGPSEQYF
j_call: TRBJ2-1; v_call: TRBV20-1; clone_size: few; d_call: TRBD2; cdr3_nt: TGCAGTGCTCGACTATTGGCGGGGGGCTCCTACAATGAGCAGTTCTTC; cdr3_aa: CSARLLAGGSYNEQFF
j_call: TRBJ2-7; v_call: TRBV20-1; clone_size: few; d_call: .; cdr3_nt: TGCAGTGCCCTTGGTCAACAGGGGGGGCCCTACGAGCAGTACTTC; cdr3_aa: CSALGQQGGPYEQYF
j_call: TRBJ2-1; v_call: TRBV11-2; clone_size: many; d_call: TRBD2; cdr3_nt: TGTGCCAGCAGCTTACGTCCGGGCGGGAGGACCTACAATGAGCAGTTCTTC; cdr3_aa: CASSLRPGGRTYNEQFF
j_call: TRBJ2-1; v_call: TRBV7-2; clone_size: .; d_call: .; cdr3_nt: TGTGCCAGCAGCCGAAGAGATGAGCAGTTCTTC; cdr3_aa: CASSRRDEQFF
j_call: TRBJ1-1; v_call: TRBV3-1; clone_size: few; d_call: .; cdr3_nt: TGTGCCAGCAGCCAAGCCGACAGGCAGAACACTGAAGCTTTCTTT; cdr3_aa: CASSQADRQNTEAFF
j_call: TRBJ1-5; v_call: TRBV19; clone_size: few; d_call: TRBD1; cdr3_nt: TGTGCCAGTAGTACAACACACGGACAGGGAAGTAGTCAGCCCCAGCATTTT; cdr3_aa: CASSTTHGQGSSQPQHF
j_call: TRBJ2-1; v_call: TRBV2; clone_size: .; d_call: .; cdr3_nt: TGTGCCAGCCTGCAGGGTTTATCCTACAATGAGCAGTTCTTC; cdr3_aa: CASLQGLSYNEQFF
j_call: TRBJ2-3; v_call: TRBV5-1; clone_size: .; d_call: .; cdr3_nt: TGCGCCAGCAGCCGATATTCTAGCACAGATACGCAGTATTTT; cdr3_aa: CASSRYSSTDTQYF
j_call: TRBJ2-1; v_call: TRBV5-1; clone_size: few; d_call: TRBD2; cdr3_nt: TGCGCCAGCGGACAGACTAGCGGGCCTTACAATGAGCAGTTCTTC; cdr3_aa: CASGQTSGPYNEQFF
j_call: TRBJ2-5; v_call: TRBV7-9; clone_size: .; d_call: .; cdr3_nt: TGTGCCAGCAGCTTAGGGGGACTGTCGGCGGACCAGTACTTC; cdr3_aa: CASSLGGLSADQYF
j_call: TRBJ2-3; v_call: TRBV5-1; clone_size: .; d_call: .; cdr3_nt: TGCGCCAGCAGCCAGCAGGGGGGAAGTAGGACAGATACGCAGTATTTT; cdr3_aa: CASSQQGGSRTDTQYF
j_call: TRBJ1-5; v_call: TRBV27; clone_size: many; d_call: .; cdr3_nt: TGTGCCAGCACTCGGAGTGGGCAGGGCCAGCCCCAGCATTTT; cdr3_aa: CASTRSGQGQPQHF
j_call: TRBJ2-7; v_call: TRBV7-6; clone_size: few; d_call: TRBD2; cdr3_nt: TGTGCCAGCAGCTTAATGGCGGGAGAACCCTACGAGCAGTACTTC; cdr3_aa: CASSLMAGEPYEQYF
j_call: TRBJ2-7; v_call: TRBV11-3; clone_size: .; d_call: TRBD2; cdr3_nt: TGTGCCAGCAGCAGATCTAGCGGATCCCCGGGGGAGCAGTACTTC; cdr3_aa: CASSRSSGSPGEQYF
j_call: TRBJ2-2; v_call: TRBV29-1; clone_size: few; d_call: .; cdr3_nt: TGCAGCGTTGAACGAGGGCTCACCGGGGAGCTGTTTTTT; cdr3_aa: CSVERGLTGELFF
j_call: TRBJ2-5; v_call: TRBV6-5; clone_size: many; d_call: .; cdr3_nt: TGTGCCAGCGGGGCGTCAGGGAAGACCCAGTACTTC; cdr3_aa: CASGASGKTQYF
j_call: TRBJ1-6; v_call: TRBV20-1; clone_size: many; d_call: .; cdr3_nt: TGCAGTGCTTGGGGTAGGGGGAATAATTCACCCCTCCACTTT; cdr3_aa: CSAWGRGNNSPLHF
j_call: TRBJ1-2; v_call: TRBV5-1; clone_size: few; d_call: .; cdr3_nt: TGCGCCAGCAGCCTGGACAGTGGATCAGGCTACACCTTC; cdr3_aa: CASSLDSGSGYTF
j_call: TRBJ1-5; v_call: TRBV6-4; clone_size: .; d_call: .; cdr3_nt: TGTGCCAGCGGTTGGACAGCAACCATCAATCAGCCCCAGCATTTT; cdr3_aa: CASGWTATINQPQHF
j_call: TRBJ1-2; v_call: TRBV12-3/TRBV12-4; clone_size: .; d_call: .; cdr3_nt: TGTGCCAGCAGTAACAGGGACCTAAACTATGGCTACACCTTC; cdr3_aa: CASSNRDLNYGYTF
j_call: TRBJ1-5; v_call: TRBV19; clone_size: .; d_call: .; cdr3_nt: TGTGCCAGTAGTCAACCCCCGTTGTCCCACCTGCCCCAGCATTTT; cdr3_aa: CASSQPPLSHLPQHF
j_call: TRBJ1-5; v_call: TRBV27; clone_size: few; d_call: .; cdr3_nt: TGTGCCAGCAGCCCGGCGGGGCAATTGGGCAATCAGCCCCAGCATTTT; cdr3_aa: CASSPAGQLGNQPQHF
j_call: TRBJ2-2; v_call: TRBV19; clone_size: .; d_call: .; cdr3_nt: TGTGCCAGTAGTTCCGGGACTTTGAACACCGGGGAGCTGTTTTTT; cdr3_aa: CASSSGTLNTGELFF
j_call: TRBJ2-7; v_call: TRBV28; clone_size: .; d_call: TRBD2; cdr3_nt: TGTGCCAGCGTGGGAGCGGGGGGGGTTAGCTCCTACGAGCAGTACTTC; cdr3_aa: CASVGAGGVSSYEQYF
j_call: TRBJ2-6; v_call: TRBV5-6; clone_size: .; d_call: TRBD2; cdr3_nt: TGTGCCAGCCGCCGTGGGGGGGACTCTGGGGCCAACGTCCTGACTTTC; cdr3_aa: CASRRGGDSGANVLTF
j_call: TRBJ2-1; v_call: TRBV12-3/TRBV12-4; clone_size: many; d_call: TRBD2; cdr3_nt: TGTGCCAGCCAAACTAGCGGCTACAATGAGCAGTTCTTC; cdr3_aa: CASQTSGYNEQFF
j_call: TRBJ2-1; v_call: TRBV7-6; clone_size: .; d_call: TRBD2; cdr3_nt: TGTGCCAGCAGCCCCCTCGCTAGCGGGAGAGGTGGCTCCTACAATGAGCAGTTCTTC; cdr3_aa: CASSPLASGRGGSYNEQFF
j_call: TRBJ1-1; v_call: TRBV10-3; clone_size: .; d_call: .; cdr3_nt: TGTGCCATCGGGGAGATGAACACTGAAGCTTTCTTT; cdr3_aa: CAIGEMNTEAFF
j_call: TRBJ2-1; v_call: TRBV9; clone_size: .; d_call: .; cdr3_nt: TGTGCCAGCAGCGTAATGTCGATCCCTGAAAATGAGCAGTTCTTC; cdr3_aa: CASSVMSIPENEQFF
j_call: TRBJ2-3; v_call: TRBV7-6; clone_size: few; d_call: TRBD2; cdr3_nt: TGTGCCAGCAGCTTAGAGGCTAGCGGGAGTACAGATACGCAGTATTTT; cdr3_aa: CASSLEASGSTDTQYF